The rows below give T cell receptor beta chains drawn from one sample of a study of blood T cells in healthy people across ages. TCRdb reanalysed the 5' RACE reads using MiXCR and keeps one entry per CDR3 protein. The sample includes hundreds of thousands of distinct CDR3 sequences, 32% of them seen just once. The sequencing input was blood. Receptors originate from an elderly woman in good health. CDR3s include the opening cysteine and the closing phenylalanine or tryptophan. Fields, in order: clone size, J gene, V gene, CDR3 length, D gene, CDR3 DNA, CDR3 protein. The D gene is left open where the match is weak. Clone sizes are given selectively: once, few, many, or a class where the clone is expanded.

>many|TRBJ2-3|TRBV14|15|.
TGTGCCAGCAGCCTCAGGCCCGGGTCAACAGATACGCAGTATTTT
CASSLRPGSTDTQYF
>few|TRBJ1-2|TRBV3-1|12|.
TGTGCCAGCAGCCGTTCGGACGGCGGCTACACCTTC
CASSRSDGGYTF
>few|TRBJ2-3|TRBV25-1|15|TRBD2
TGTACCAGCAGTCCTGGGGGTGGGAGGGGAGATACGCAGTATTTT
CTSSPGGGRGDTQYF
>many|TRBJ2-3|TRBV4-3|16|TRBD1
TGCGCCAGCAGCCAAACCCCCAGGGGGCGGGCAGATACGCAGTATTTT
CASSQTPRGRADTQYF
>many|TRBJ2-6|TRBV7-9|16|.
TGTGCCAGCAGTACGGTCCGGGGGCCCGGGGCCAACGTCCTGACTTTC
CASSTVRGPGANVLTF
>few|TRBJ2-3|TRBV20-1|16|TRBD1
TGCAGTGCTAACAAACGACAGGGGGCGAGCACAGATACGCAGTATTTT
CSANKRQGASTDTQYF
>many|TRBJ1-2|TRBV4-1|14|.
TGCGCCAGCAGCCAAGAGACAGGACCCTATGGCTACACCTTC
CASSQETGPYGYTF
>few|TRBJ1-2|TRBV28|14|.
TGTGCCAGCACCCCGTATTCTAAGAACTATGGCTACACCTTC
CASTPYSKNYGYTF
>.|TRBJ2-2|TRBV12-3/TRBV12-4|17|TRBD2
TGTGCCAGCAGTCCCCATAGCGGGGGGGCGAACATCGGGGAGCTGTTTTTT
CASSPHSGGANIGELFF
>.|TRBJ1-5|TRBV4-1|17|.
TGCGCCAGCAGCCAGCCAGTGAGGGGACCGAGCAATCAGCCCCAGCATTTT
CASSQPVRGPSNQPQHF
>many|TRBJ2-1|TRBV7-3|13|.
TGTGCCAGCAGCTTAAATTTCCAGGGTGAGCAGTTCTTC
CASSLNFQGEQFF
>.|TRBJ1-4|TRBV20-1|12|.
TGCAGTGCCCAGGACGGGGCTGAAAAACTGTTTTTT
CSAQDGAEKLFF
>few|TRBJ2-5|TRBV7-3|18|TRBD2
TGTGCCAGCAGCCTGGGACTAGCGGGGGACCTACACTACAATGAGCAGTACTTC
CASSLGLAGDLHYNEQYF
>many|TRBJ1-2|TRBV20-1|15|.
TGCAGTGCTAGAGTCGCACAGCCACCTAACTATGGCTACACCTTC
CSARVAQPPNYGYTF
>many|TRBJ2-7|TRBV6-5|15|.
TGTGCCAGCAGTTACTCGACGCCGAAGTCGCACGAGCAGTACTTC
CASSYSTPKSHEQYF
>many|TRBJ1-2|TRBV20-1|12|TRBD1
TGCAAACCGACAGGGTCTAACTATGGCTACACCTTC
CKPTGSNYGYTF